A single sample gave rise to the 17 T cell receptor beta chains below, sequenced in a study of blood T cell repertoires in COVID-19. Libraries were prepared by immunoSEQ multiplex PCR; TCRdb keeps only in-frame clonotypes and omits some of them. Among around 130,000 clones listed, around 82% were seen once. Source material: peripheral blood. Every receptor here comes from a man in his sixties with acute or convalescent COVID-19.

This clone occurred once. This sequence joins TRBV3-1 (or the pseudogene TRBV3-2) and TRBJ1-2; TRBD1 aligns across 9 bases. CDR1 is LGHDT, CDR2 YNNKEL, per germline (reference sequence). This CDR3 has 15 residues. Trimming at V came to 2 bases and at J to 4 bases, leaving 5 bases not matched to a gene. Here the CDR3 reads CASSQRMDRGYGYTF. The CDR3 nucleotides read TGTGCCAGCAGCCAAAGGATGGACAGGGGCTATGGCTACACCTTC.

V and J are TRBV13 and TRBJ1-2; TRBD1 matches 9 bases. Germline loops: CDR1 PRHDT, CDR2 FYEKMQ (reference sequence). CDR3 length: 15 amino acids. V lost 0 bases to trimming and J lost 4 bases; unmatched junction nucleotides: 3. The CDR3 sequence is CASSLGDRGFYGYTF. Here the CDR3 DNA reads TGTGCCAGCAGCTTAGGGGACAGGGGTTTCTATGGCTACACCTTC. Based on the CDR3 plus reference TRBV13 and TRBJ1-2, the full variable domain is AAGVIQSPRHLIKEKRETATLKCYPIPRHDTVYWYQQGPGQDPQFLISFYEKMQSDKGSIPDRFSAQQFSDYHSELNMSSLELGDSALYFCASSLGDRGFYGYTFGSGTRLTVV.

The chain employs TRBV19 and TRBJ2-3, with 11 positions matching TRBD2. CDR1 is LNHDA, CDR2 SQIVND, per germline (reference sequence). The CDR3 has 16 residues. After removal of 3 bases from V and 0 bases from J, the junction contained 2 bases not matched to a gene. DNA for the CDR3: TGTGCCAGTAGTATGGGGACTAGCGGTAGCACAGATACGCAGTATTTT. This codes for CASSMGTSGSTDTQYF.

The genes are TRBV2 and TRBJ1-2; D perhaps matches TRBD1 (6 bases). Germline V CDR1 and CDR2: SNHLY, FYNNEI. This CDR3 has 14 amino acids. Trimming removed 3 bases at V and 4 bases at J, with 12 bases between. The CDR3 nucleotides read TGTGCCAGCAGTGATCGGATGGACAGCTATGGCTACACCTTC. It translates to CASSDRMDSYGYTF.

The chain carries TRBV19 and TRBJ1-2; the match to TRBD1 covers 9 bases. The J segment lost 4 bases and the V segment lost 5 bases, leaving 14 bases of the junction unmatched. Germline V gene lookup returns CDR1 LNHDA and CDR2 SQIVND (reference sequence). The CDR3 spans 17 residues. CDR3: CASSSGTGSQTFYGYTF. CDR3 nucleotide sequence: TGTGCCAGTAGTTCCGGGACAGGGTCCCAAACCTTCTATGGCTACACCTTC. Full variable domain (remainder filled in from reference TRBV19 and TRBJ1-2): DGGITQSPKYLFRKEGQNVTLSCEQNLNHDAMYWYRQDPGQGLRLIYYSQIVNDFQKGDIAEGYSVSREKKESFPLTVTSAQKNPTAFYLCASSSGTGSQTFYGYTFGSGTRLTVV.

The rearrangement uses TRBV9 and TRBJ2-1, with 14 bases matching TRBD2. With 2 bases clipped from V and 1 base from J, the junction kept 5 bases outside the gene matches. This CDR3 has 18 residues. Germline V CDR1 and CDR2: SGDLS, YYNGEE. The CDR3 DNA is TGTGCCAGCAGCGTGGGGACTAGCGGGAGTCGTTCCTACAATGAGCAGTTCTTC. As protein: CASSVGTSGSRSYNEQFF.

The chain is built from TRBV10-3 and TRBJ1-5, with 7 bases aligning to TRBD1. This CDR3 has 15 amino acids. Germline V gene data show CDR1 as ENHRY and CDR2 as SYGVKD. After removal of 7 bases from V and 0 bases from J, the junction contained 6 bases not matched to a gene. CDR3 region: CAIKGDRNSNQPQHF. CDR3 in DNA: TGTGCCATCAAGGGGGACAGAAATAGCAATCAGCCCCAGCATTTT.

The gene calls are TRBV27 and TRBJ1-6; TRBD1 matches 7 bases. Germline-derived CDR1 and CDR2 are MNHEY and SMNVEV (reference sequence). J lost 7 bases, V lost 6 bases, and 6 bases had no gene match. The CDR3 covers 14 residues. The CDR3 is CASSLGQVNSPLHF. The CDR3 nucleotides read TGTGCCAGCAGCCTCGGACAGGTGAATTCACCCCTCCACTTT.

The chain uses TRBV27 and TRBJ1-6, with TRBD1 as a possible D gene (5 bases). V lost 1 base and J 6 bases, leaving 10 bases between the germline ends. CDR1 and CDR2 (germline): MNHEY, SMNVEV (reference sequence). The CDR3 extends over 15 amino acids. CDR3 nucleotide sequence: TGTGCCAGCAGTTTATTGGGGGGGGGTAATTCACCCCTCCACTTT. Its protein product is CASSLLGGGNSPLHF.

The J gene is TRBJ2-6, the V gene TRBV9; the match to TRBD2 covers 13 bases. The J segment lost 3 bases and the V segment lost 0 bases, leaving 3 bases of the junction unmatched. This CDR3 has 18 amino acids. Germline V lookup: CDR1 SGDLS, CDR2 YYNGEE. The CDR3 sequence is CASSVEGTSGVGANVLTF. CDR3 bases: TGTGCCAGCAGCGTAGAGGGGACTAGCGGGGTTGGGGCCAACGTCCTGACTTTC.

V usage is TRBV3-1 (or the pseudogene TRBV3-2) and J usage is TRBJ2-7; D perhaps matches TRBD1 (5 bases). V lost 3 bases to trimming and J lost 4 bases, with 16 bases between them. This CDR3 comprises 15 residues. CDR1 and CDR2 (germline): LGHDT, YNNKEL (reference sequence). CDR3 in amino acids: CASSHKGKGQYEQYF. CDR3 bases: TGTGCCAGCAGCCATAAAGGGAAAGGACAATACGAGCAGTACTTC.

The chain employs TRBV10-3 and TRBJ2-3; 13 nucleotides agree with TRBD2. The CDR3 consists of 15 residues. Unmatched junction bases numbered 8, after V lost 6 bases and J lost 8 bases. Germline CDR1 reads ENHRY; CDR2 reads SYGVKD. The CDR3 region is CAIRATSGGAGTQYF. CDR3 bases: TGTGCCATCAGAGCCACTAGCGGGGGGGCGGGTACGCAGTATTTT.

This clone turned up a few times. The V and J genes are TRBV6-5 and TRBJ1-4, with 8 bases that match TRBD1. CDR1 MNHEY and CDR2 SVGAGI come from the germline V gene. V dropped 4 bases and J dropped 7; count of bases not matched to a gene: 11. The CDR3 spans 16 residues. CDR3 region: CASSSYRRTGSEKLFF. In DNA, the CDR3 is TGTGCCAGCAGTTCGTATAGGAGGACAGGGAGTGAAAAACTGTTTTTT.

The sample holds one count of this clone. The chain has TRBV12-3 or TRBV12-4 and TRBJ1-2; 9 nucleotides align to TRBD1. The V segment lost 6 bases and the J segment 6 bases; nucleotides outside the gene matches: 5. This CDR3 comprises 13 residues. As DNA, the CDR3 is TGTGCCAGCAGCAAGGACAGGGGCGATGGCTACACCTTC. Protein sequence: CASSKDRGDGYTF.

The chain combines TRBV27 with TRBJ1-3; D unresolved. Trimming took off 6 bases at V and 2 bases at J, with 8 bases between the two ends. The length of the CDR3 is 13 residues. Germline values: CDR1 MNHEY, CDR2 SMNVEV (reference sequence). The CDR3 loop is CASREGPGNTIYF. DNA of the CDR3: TGTGCCAGCAGGGAGGGTCCTGGAAACACCATATATTTT.

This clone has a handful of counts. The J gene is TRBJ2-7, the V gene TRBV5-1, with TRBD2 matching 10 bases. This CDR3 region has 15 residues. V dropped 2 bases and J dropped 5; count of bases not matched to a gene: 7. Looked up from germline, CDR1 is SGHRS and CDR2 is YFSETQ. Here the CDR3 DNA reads TGCGCCAGCAGCTTAACTAGCGGGAATTTCAACGAGCAGTACTTC. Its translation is CASSLTSGNFNEQYF.

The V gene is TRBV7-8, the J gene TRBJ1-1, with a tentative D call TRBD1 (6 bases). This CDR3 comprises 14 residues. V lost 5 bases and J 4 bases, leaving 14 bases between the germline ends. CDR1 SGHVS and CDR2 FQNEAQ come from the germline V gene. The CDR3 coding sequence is TGTGCCAGCAGCATACAGGGTGGTGTCACTGAAGCTTTCTTT. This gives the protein CASSIQGGVTEAFF.